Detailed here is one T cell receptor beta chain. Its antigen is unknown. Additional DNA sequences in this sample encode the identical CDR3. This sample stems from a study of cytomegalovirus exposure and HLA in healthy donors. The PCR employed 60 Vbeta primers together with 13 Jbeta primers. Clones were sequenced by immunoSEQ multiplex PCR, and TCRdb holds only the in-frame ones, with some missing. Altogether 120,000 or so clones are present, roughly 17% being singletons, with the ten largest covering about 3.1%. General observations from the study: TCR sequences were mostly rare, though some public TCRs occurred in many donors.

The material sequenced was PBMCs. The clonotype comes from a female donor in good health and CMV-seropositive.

The CDR3 spells CASSPGTSGSREQYF. Written as DNA, the CDR3 is TGTGCCAGCAGCCCCGGGACTAGCGGGTCACGCGAGCAGTACTTC. V usage is TRBV13 and J usage is TRBJ2-7, with TRBD2 identical over 12 bases. In germline, CDR1 is PRHDT, CDR2 FYEKMQ (reference sequence). The CDR3 is made up of 15 amino acids. The junction had 8 bases not matched to a gene; V was cut back by 5 bases and J by 6 bases.